The 7 T cell receptor beta chains presented below share a single source sample, sequenced in a study of T cells in narcolepsy (dated by TCRdb to the late 2010s). Library construction relied on the immunoSEQ multiplex PCR assay. Entries here come from immuneACCESS through TCRdb and include only in-frame sequences with V and J called. Some clones fail to appear in such tables; in the studies checked, an unresolved V gene covers under half of the shortfall, and the cause of the remainder is unknown. For this sample there are fewer than 40,000 clones; 82% appear just once. The ten largest clonotypes hold roughly 2.6% of the sample. The sequenced sample was CD45RA- memory CD4+ T cells from PBMCs. The meaning of the sample's cell subset or site label: memory T cells sorted ex vivo from peripheral blood. These receptors came from a human donor with narcolepsy.

The chain couples TRBV19 to TRBJ2-1, with D perhaps given as TRBD1 or TRBD2 (5 bases each). There are 11 residues in the CDR3. Germline assignment: CDR1 LNHDA and CDR2 SQIVND (reference sequence). Trimming took 5 bases from V and 7 from J, leaving 6 bases between them. The CDR3 DNA reads TGTGCCAGTAGTTGGGGGAATGAGCAGTTCTTC. It codes for CASSWGNEQFF.

The J gene is TRBJ1-1, the V gene TRBV4-1, with TRBD1 matching over 11 bases. The CDR3 runs to 15 residues. Germline assignment: CDR1 MGHRA and CDR2 YSYEKL. J gave up 14 bases and V 2 bases, and 13 bases lay outside the gene matches. The CDR3 coding sequence is TGCGCCAGCAGCCAACTTGGACAGGGGGCGAATTCTGGATTCTTT. It specifies CASSQLGQGANSGFF.

The gene calls are TRBV5-1 and TRBJ1-3; D is ambiguous. V lost 4 bases and J 4 bases, leaving 12 bases between the germline ends. The germline CDR1 and CDR2 sequences are SGHRS and YFSETQ. This CDR3 comprises 14 residues. The CDR3: CASSPMDGGNTIYF. CDR3 bases: TGCGCCAGCAGCCCAATGGACGGAGGAAACACCATATATTTT. Combining the CDR3 with reference TRBV5-1 and TRBJ1-3 gives the whole variable domain KAGVTQTPRYLIKTRGQQVTLSCSPISGHRSVSWYQQTPGQGLQFLFEYFSETQRNKGNFPGRFSGRQFSNSRSEMNVSTLELGDSALYLCASSPMDGGNTIYFGEGSWLTVV.

The gene calls are TRBV7-2 and TRBJ1-1; D might be TRBD1 (5 bases). Looked up from germline, CDR1 is SGHTA and CDR2 is FQGNSA. Trimming left V 4 bases short and J 1 base short, with 10 bases between. This CDR3 is 14 amino acids long. CDR3 sequence reads: CASSSGLRNTEAFF. The CDR3 DNA sequence: TGTGCCAGCAGCTCGGGACTCCGGAACACTGAAGCTTTCTTT.

The chain recombines TRBV7-9 with TRBJ2-3; D is unclear. Germline loops: CDR1 SEHNR, CDR2 FQNEAQ (reference sequence). V lost 8 bases and J 3 bases, leaving 6 bases between the germline ends. The CDR3 has 11 residues. The CDR3: CASSLTDTQYF. DNA for the CDR3: TGTGCCAGCTCTCTTACAGATACGCAGTATTTT. Looking up the rest from reference TRBV7-9 and TRBJ2-3 gives the full variable domain: DTGVSQNPRHKITKRGQNVTFRCDPISEHNRLYWYRQTLGQGPEFLTYFQNEAQLEKSRLLSDRFSAERPKGSFSTLEIQRTEQGDSAMYLCASSLTDTQYFGPGTRLTVL.

V is TRBV19 and J is TRBJ2-3, with TRBD1 matching 7 bases. Germline V CDR1 and CDR2: LNHDA, SQIVND (reference sequence). The V and J ends lost 7 bases and 3 bases, in that order; junction bases with no gene match: 7. The CDR3 extends over 14 amino acids. In DNA form, the CDR3 reads TGTGCCAGTAAGGACAGGAGAGTAACAGATACGCAGTATTTT. It specifies CASKDRRVTDTQYF.

This clone was detected only a few times. This chain connects TRBV29-1 to TRBJ2-7, with 11 positions matching TRBD2. The V and J ends lost 4 bases and 3 bases, in that order; junction bases with no gene match: 5. The germline gives CDR1 SQVTM, CDR2 ANQGSEA. There are 14 residues in the CDR3. Here the CDR3 DNA reads TGCAGCGTTGGTCTAGCGGGGGGTGACTACGAGCAGTACTTC. Encoded protein: CSVGLAGGDYEQYF.